Sequencing of this TCR beta chain was carried out in a study of control samples from healthy donors and cancer patients. Profiling relied on immunoSEQ multiplex PCR, and the TCRdb table lists in-frame clones only, not all of them. This sample yields about 52,000 clones, of which 85% to 95% are seen a single time; 2% to 3% belongs to the top ten. Germline CDR1 reads MDHEN; CDR2 reads SYDVKM. The junction had 2 bases not matched to a gene; V was cut back by 1 base and J by 3 bases. The CDR3 has 15 amino acids. Sequencing was performed on blood. The chain is built from TRBV28 and TRBJ2-1; 8 bases map to TRBD2. This clonotype was obtained from a man aged 30 to 39 in good health. CDR3 nucleotides: TGTGCCAGCAGTTTATTGGCGGGAGGCTACAATGAGCAGTTCTTC. This gives the protein CASSLLAGGYNEQFF.